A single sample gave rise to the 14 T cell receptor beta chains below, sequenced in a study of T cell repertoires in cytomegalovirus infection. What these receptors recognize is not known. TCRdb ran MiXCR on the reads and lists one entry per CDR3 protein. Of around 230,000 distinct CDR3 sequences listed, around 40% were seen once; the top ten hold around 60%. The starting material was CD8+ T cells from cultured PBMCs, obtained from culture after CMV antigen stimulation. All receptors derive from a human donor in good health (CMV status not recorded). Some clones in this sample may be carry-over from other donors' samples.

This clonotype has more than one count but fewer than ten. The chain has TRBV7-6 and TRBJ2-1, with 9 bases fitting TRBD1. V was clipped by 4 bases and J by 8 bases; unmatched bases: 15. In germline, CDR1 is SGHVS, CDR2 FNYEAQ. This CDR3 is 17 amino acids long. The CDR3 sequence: CASSWGGLTGGGDEQFF. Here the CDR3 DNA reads TGTGCCAGCAGCTGGGGGGGATTGACAGGGGGAGGGGATGAGCAGTTCTTC.

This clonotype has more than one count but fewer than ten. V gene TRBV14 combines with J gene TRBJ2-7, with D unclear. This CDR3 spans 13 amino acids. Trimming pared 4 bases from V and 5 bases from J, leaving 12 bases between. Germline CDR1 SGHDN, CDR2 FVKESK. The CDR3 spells CASSPGLIDEQYF. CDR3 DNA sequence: TGTGCCAGCAGCCCGGGTCTTATAGACGAGCAGTACTTC. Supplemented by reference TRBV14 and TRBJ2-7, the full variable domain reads EAGVTQFPSHSVIEKGQTVTLRCDPISGHDNLYWYRRVMGKEIKFLLHFVKESKQDESGMPNNRFLAERTGGTYSTLKVQPAELEDSGVYFCASSPGLIDEQYFGPGTRLTVT.

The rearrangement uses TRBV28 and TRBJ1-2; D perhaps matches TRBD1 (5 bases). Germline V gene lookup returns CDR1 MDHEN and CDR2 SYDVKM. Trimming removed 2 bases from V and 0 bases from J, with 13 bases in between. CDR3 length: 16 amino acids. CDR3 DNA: TGTGCCAGCAGTTTAATTCAGGGCGCCCCTAACTATGGCTACACCTTC. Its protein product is CASSLIQGAPNYGYTF.

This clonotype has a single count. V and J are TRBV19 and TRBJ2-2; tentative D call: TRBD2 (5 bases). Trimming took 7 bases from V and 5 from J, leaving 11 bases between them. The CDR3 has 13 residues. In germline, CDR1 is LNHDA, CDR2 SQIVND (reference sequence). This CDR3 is CASTPPGTGELFF. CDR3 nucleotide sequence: TGTGCCAGTACCCCCCCGGGGACCGGGGAGCTGTTTTTT.

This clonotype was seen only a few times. The CDR3 nucleotides are TGTGCCAGCAGTTACTCGATCACAGGCAACACCGGGGAGCTGTTTTTT. Translating it yields CASSYSITGNTGELFF. V is TRBV6-5 and J is TRBJ2-2; a weak D match, TRBD1 (5 bases). The germline V and J ends were trimmed by 0 bases and 2 bases, with 10 bases remaining between them. The germline CDR1 and CDR2 sequences are MNHEY and SVGAGI. The CDR3 totals 16 residues.

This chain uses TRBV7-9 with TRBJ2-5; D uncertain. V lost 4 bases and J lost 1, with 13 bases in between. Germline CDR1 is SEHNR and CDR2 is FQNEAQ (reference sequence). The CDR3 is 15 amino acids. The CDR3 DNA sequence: TGTGCCAGCAGCTCCCCGGTTGGCGTCCAAGAGACCCAGTACTTC. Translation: CASSSPVGVQETQYF.

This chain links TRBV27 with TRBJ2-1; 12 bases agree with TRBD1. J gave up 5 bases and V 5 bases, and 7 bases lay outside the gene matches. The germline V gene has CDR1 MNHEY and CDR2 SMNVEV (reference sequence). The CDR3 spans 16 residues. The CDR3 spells CASSPPGTGGHNEQFF. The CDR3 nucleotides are TGTGCCAGCAGTCCGCCCGGGACAGGGGGCCACAATGAGCAGTTCTTC.

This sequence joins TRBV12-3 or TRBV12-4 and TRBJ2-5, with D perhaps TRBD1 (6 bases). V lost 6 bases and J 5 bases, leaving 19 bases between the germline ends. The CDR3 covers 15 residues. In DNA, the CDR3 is TGTGCCAGCAGACGATCGGACAGCCGGCGGGAGACCCAGTACTTC. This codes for CASRRSDSRRETQYF.

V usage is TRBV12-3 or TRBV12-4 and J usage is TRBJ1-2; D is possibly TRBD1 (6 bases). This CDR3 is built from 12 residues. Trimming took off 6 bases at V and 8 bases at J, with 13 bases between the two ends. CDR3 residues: CASSPDRFGYTF. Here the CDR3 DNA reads TGTGCCAGCAGCCCCGACAGGTTCGGCTACACCTTC.

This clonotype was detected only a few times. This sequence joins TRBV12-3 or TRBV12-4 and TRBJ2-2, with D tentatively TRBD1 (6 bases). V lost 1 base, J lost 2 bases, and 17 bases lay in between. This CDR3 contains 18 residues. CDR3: CASSLVYKTGLNTGELFF. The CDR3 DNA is TGTGCCAGCAGTTTAGTCTACAAGACAGGACTTAACACCGGGGAGCTGTTTTTT.

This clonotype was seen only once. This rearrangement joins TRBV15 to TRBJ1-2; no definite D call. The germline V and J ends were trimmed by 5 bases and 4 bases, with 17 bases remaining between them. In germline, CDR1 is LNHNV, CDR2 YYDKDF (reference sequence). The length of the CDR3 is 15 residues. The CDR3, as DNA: TGTGCCACCAGCCAAAAGCACAGAGTCCTCTATGGCTACACCTTC. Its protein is CATSQKHRVLYGYTF.

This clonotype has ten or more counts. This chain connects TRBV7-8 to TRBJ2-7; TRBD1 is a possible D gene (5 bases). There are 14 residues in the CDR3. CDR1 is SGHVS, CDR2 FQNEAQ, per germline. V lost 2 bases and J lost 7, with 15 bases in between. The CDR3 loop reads CASSLTDRSREQYF. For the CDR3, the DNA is TGTGCCAGCAGCTTAACAGACAGATCTAGGGAGCAGTACTTC. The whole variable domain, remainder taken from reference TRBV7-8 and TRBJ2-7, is GAGVSQSPRYKVAKRGQDVALRCDPISGHVSLFWYQQALGQGPEFLTYFQNEAQLDKSGLPSDRFFAERPEGSVSTLKIQRTQQEDSAVYLCASSLTDRSREQYFGPGTRLTVT.

This CDR3 reads CASSLVSSQGDEQYF. For the CDR3, the DNA is TGTGCCAGCAGCTTAGTTAGTAGTCAGGGGGACGAGCAGTACTTC. The rearrangement links TRBV7-8 to TRBJ2-7, with 7 bases lining up with TRBD1. J was trimmed by 5 bases and V by 1 base; bases with no gene match: 8. In germline, CDR1 is SGHVS, CDR2 FQNEAQ. The CDR3 runs to 15 residues.

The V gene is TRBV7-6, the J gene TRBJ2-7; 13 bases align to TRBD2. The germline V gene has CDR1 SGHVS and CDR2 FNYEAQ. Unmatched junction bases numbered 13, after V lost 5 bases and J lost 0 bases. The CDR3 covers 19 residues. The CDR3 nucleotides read TGTGCCAGCAGCCGAAAGCGGACCACTAGCGGGAGGGCCTCCTACGAGCAGTACTTC. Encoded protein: CASSRKRTTSGRASYEQYF.